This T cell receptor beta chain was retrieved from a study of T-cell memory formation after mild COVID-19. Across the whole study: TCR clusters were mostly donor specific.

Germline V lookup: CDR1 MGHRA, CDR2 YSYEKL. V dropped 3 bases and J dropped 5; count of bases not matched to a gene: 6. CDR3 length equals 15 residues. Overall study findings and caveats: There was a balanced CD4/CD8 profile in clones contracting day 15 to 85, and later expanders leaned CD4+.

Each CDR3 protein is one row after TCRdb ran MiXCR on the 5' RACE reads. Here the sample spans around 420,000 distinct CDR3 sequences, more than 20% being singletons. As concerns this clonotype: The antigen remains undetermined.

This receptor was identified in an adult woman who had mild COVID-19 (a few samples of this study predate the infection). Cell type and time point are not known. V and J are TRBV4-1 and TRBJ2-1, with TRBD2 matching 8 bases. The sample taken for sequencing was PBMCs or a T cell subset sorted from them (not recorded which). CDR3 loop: CASSHALTSDNEQFF. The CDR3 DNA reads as TGCGCCAGCAGCCATGCCCTGACTAGCGACAATGAGCAGTTCTTC.